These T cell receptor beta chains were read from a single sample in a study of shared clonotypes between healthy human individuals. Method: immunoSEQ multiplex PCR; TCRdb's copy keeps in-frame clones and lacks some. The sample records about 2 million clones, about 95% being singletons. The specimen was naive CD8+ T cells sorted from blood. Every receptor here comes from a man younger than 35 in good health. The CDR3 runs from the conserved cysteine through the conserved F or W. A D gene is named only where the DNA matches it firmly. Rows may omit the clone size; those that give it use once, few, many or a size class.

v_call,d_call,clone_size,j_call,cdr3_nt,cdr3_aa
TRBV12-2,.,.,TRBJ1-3,TGTGCAAGTCGCTTAACCGGGGGATTGCAGGGGGACGACTGCTCTGGAAACACCATATATTTT,CASRLTGGLQGDDCSGNTIYF
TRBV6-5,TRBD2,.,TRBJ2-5,TGTGCCAGCAGTCCGACTAGCGGGGGCGGTGAGACCCAGTACTTC,CASSPTSGGGETQYF
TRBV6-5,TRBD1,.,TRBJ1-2,TGTGCCAGCAGCCTGGGACAGGTCTATGGCTACACCTTC,CASSLGQVYGYTF
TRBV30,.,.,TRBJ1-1,TGTGCCGGGGGGACAAGGATGGACACTGAAGCTTTCTTT,CAGGTRMDTEAFF
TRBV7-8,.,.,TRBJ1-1,TGTGCCAGCAGTCACTCAGGGAACACTGAAGCTTTCTTT,CASSHSGNTEAFF
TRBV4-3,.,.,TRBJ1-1,TGCGCCAGCAGCCAAGGGGATTTGAACACTGAAGCTTTCTTT,CASSQGDLNTEAFF
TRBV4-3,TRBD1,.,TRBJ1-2,TGCGCCAGCAGCCAAGATCCCAGGGGGGGATATGGCTACACCTTC,CASSQDPRGGYGYTF
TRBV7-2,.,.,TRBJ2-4,TGTGCCATAGGGGAACTGGCCAAAAACATTCAGTACTTC,CAIGELAKNIQYF
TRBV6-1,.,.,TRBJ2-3,TGTGCCAGCAGTGAATTATCAGGATTTAGCACAGATACGCAGTATTTT,CASSELSGFSTDTQYF
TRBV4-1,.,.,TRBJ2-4,TGCGCCAGCAGCCAAGATCCCCAGGGACTAGCCAAAAACATTCAGTACTTC,CASSQDPQGLAKNIQYF
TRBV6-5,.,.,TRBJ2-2,TGTGCCAGCAGTCCGGACTTTAACACCGGGGAGCTGTTTTTT,CASSPDFNTGELFF
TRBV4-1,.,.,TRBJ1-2,TGCGCCAGCAGCCAAGAGAACGGCATTAACTATGGCTACACCTTC,CASSQENGINYGYTF
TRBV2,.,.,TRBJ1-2,TGTGCCTCCCGGGGCGATCGGTCCAAGTATGGCTACACCTTC,CASRGDRSKYGYTF
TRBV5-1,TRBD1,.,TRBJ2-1,TGCGCCAGCAGCTGGCTGACAGGGAATGAGCAGTTCTTC,CASSWLTGNEQFF
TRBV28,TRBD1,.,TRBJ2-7,TGTGCCAGCGGGAGGACAGGGAATAACGAGCAGTACTTC,CASGRTGNNEQYF
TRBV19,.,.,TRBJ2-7,TGTGCCAGTAGCGATTGGGAGGGACACTTAAACTCCTACGAGCAGTACTTC,CASSDWEGHLNSYEQYF
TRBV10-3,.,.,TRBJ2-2,TGTGCCATCCTCGTCGGGGCTGGGGAGCTGTTTTTT,CAILVGAGELFF
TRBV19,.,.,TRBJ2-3,TGTGCCAGTAGTATAGTGTCAGGGCCGACAGATACGCAGTATTTT,CASSIVSGPTDTQYF
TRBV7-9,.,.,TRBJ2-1,TGTGCCAGCAGCCACCAGAGCTCTCATGAGCAGTTCTTC,CASSHQSSHEQFF
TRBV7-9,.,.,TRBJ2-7,TGTGCCAGCAGACCCATCCCCACGGAAACCTACGAGCAGTACTTC,CASRPIPTETYEQYF
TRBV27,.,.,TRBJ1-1,TGTGCCAGCAGCACCGCCGCGACCCTGAACACTGAAGCTTTCTTT,CASSTAATLNTEAFF
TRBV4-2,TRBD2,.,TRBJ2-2,TGTGCCAGCAGCCAAGGGACTAGCACAACCGGGGAGCTGTTTTTT,CASSQGTSTTGELFF
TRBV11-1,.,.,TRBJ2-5,TGTGCCAGCAGCTCCGGGGAGACCCAGTACTTC,CASSSGETQYF
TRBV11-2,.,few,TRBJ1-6,TGTGCCAGCACCACCTCTAGTCAGGATTCACCCCTCCACTTT,CASTTSSQDSPLHF
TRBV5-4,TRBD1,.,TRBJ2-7,TGTGCCAGCAGCGCGACAGGGTACGAGCAGTACTTC,CASSATGYEQYF
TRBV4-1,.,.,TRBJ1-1,TGCGCCAGCAGCCCTCTTGAGACGGGCACTGAAGCTTTCTTT,CASSPLETGTEAFF
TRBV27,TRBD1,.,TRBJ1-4,TGTGCCAGCAGTCCGCAGACAGGGCAGGAAAAACTGTTTTTT,CASSPQTGQEKLFF
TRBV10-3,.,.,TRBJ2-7,TGTGCCATCATTGACTCCGGTGGGCAGACCACCTACGAGCAGTACTTC,CAIIDSGGQTTYEQYF
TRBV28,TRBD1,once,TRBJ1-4,TGTGCCAGCAGCCGGACAGGGGTTAATGAAAAACTGTTTTTT,CASSRTGVNEKLFF
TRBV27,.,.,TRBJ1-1,TGTGCCAGCAGTTTACTGGCAGGCTTCATGAACACTGAAGCTTTCTTT,CASSLLAGFMNTEAFF
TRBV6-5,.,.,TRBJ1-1,TGTGCCAGCAGTTACCGAGGAGTAGCGAACACTGAAGCTTTCTTT,CASSYRGVANTEAFF
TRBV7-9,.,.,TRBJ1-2,TGTGCCAGCAGCTCTCCCGGGTACGTCGGTGTGGTAGGCTACACCTTC,CASSSPGYVGVVGYTF
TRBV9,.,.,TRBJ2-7,TGTGCCAGCAGCGGGGCCACAGGTCCCTACGAGCAGTACTTC,CASSGATGPYEQYF
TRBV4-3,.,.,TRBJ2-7,TGCGCCAGCAGCCAAGAAATAGGGTATCGGGAGCAGTACTTC,CASSQEIGYREQYF
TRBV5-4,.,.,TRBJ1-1,TGTGCCAGCAGCCCCGGGGACTTCATGAACACTGAAGCTTTCTTT,CASSPGDFMNTEAFF
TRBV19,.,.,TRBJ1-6,TGTGCCAGTAGAGTTCGTGAGAATAATTCACCCCTCCACTTT,CASRVRENNSPLHF
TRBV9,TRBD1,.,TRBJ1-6,TGTGCCAGCAGCGAAACAGGGGAATCCTATAATTCACCCCTCCACTTT,CASSETGESYNSPLHF
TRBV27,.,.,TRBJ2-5,TGTGCCAGCAGTTTTGGGACACACCAAGAGACCCAGTACTTC,CASSFGTHQETQYF
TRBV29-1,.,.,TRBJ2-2,TGCAGCGTTGATGCCAGATCCGGGGAGCTGTTTTTT,CSVDARSGELFF
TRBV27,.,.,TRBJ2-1,TGTGCCAGCAGTTTAGGCTCCGGGGCTTTCAATGAGCAGTTCTTC,CASSLGSGAFNEQFF
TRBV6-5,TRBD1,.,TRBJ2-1,TGTGCCAGCAGTCAGACAGGGATTAATGAGCAGTTCTTC,CASSQTGINEQFF
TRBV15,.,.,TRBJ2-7,TGTGCCACCAGCGAAAAAGTCGACTTGCACTACGAGCAGTACTTC,CATSEKVDLHYEQYF
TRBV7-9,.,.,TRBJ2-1,TGTGCCAGCAGCACTGAGGTGTGGAACCACAATGAGCAGTTCTTC,CASSTEVWNHNEQFF
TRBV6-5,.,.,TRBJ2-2,TGTGCCAGCAGTTACGGTGTGACAGGCGGGGAGCTGTTTTTT,CASSYGVTGGELFF
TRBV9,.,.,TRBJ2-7,TGTGCCAGCAGCGTAGATGAGAGCTACGAGCAGTACTTC,CASSVDESYEQYF
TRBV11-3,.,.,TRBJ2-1,TGTGCCAGCAGTACTGGAGCTTACAATGAGCAGTTCTTC,CASSTGAYNEQFF
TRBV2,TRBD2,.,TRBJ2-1,TGTGCCAGCAGGCCAGCGGGGGTAACCTACAATGAGCAGTTCTTC,CASRPAGVTYNEQFF
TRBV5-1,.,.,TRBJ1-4,TGCGCCAGCAGTCCCAATTTTCCCACACAGGGCACTAATGAAAAACTGTTTTTT,CASSPNFPTQGTNEKLFF
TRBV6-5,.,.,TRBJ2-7,TGTGCCAGCAGGAACGGGGGATACTGGGACGAGCAGTACTTC,CASRNGGYWDEQYF
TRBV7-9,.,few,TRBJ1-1,TGTGCCAGCAGCTTATCCCCGGGACAAGAATTGAACACTGAAGCTTTCTTT,CASSLSPGQELNTEAFF
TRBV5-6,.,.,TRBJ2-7,TGTGCCAGCGGGTTGGACCCCAAGGGGAGCTACGAGCAGTACTTC,CASGLDPKGSYEQYF
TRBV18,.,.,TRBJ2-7,TGTGCCAGCTCACCGGGCACCTACGAGCAGTACTTC,CASSPGTYEQYF
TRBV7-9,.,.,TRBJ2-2,TGTGCCAGCAGCTTTTACGGCACCGGGGAGCTGTTTTTT,CASSFYGTGELFF